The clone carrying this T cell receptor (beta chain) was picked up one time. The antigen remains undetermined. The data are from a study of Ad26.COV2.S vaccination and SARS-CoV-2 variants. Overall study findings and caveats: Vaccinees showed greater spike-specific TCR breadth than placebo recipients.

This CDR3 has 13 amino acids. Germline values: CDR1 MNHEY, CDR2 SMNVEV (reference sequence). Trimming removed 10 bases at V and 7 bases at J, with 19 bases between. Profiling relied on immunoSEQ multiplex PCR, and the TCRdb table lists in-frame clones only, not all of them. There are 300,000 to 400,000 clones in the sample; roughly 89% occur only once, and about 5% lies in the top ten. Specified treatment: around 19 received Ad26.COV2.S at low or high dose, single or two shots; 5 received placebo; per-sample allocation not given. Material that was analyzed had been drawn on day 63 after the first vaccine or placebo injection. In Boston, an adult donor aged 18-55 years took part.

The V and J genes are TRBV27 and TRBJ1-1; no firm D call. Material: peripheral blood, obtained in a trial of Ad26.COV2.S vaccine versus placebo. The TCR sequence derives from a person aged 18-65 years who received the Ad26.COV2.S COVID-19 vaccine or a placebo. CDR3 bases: TGTGCCACTCGCCTGGGCTATGGGAATGAAGCTTTCTTT. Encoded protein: CATRLGYGNEAFF.